This entry lists 27 T cell receptor beta chains sequenced from one sample in a study of T-cell reconstitution after alpha-beta-depleted transplantation in children. Unique molecular identifiers were built into the TCRbeta library. Each CDR3 protein gets one entry after TCRdb re-called the PCR reads with MiXCR. The sample carries about 3,800 distinct CDR3 sequences, about 9.1% recorded once. Sequenced here: PBMCs, mostly from graft donor cells, sampled 180 days after TCRalphabeta/CD19-depleted stem cell transplant. These receptors all come from a male patient between 2 and 10 years old who had a stem cell transplant for acute lymphoblastic leukemia, so the T cells may come from the graft donor.

This clonotype was counted at least ten times. The chain links TRBV2 to TRBJ1-1; 9 bases match TRBD1. The CDR3 loop spans 16 amino acids. Germline V gives CDR1 SNHLY, CDR2 FYNNEI. After removal of 8 bases from V and 0 bases from J, the junction contained 10 bases not matched to a gene. The CDR3 bases are TGTGCCAGCCTCTTTCAAGGGACAGGGATGAACACTGAAGCTTTCTTT. Protein sequence: CASLFQGTGMNTEAFF. The full variable domain, rest sourced from reference TRBV2 and TRBJ1-1, is EPEVTQTPSHQVTQMGQEVILRCVPISNHLYFYWYRQILGQKVEFLVSFYNNEISEKSEIFDDQFSVERPDGSNFTLKIRSTKLEDSAMYFCASLFQGTGMNTEAFFGQGTRLTVV.

This clonotype was observed at least ten times. The chain joins TRBV12-3 or TRBV12-4 to TRBJ2-3, with no clear D. V was pared by 3 bases and J by 0 bases, with 10 bases between. This CDR3 contains 15 residues. This CDR3 reads CASSLDLASTDTQYF. Written as DNA, the CDR3 is TGTGCCAGCAGTTTGGACCTCGCTAGCACAGATACGCAGTATTTT.

This clonotype has ten or more counts. The chain employs TRBV28 and TRBJ1-5; D remains unclear. The CDR3 has 13 residues. CDR1 and CDR2 (germline): MDHEN, SYDVKM. The V end lost 10 bases, the J end lost 3 bases, and 13 bases lay between the germline ends. The CDR3 region is CATGGRSNQPQHF. Here the CDR3 DNA reads TGTGCCACCGGAGGACGGTCCAATCAGCCCCAGCATTTT.

This clonotype was seen at least ten times. The gene calls are TRBV30 and TRBJ2-1, with TRBD2 matching 7 bases. From germline, CDR1 is GTSNPN and CDR2 SVGIG (reference sequence). J was trimmed by 4 bases and V by 1 base; bases with no gene match: 7. This CDR3 comprises 15 residues. This CDR3 reads CAWSGPSGEYNEQFF. Here the CDR3 DNA reads TGTGCCTGGAGTGGGCCTAGCGGAGAATACAATGAGCAGTTCTTC.

In its sample, this clonotype ranks as medium-sized. The chain combines TRBV2 with TRBJ2-5, with no clear D. The CDR3 totals 11 residues. Between the trimmed V and J ends, which lost 7 bases and 4 bases, there was a span of 7 bases. Germline loops: CDR1 SNHLY, CDR2 FYNNEI. Written as DNA, the CDR3 is TGTGCCAGCATGTTAGCAGAGACCCAGTACTTC. It yields the protein CASMLAETQYF.

In its sample, this clonotype was seen many times. The V call is TRBV12-3 or TRBV12-4, the J call TRBJ1-3; D is undetermined. The CDR3 runs to 12 residues. Trimming took 6 bases from V and 9 from J, leaving 12 bases between them. The CDR3 DNA reads as TGTGCCAGCAGCCGCGGACGGATCACCATATATTTT. Translating gives CASSRGRITIYF.

Many counts were recorded for this clonotype. The rearrangement uses TRBV7-9 and TRBJ1-3; 8 bases match TRBD1. Trimming at V came to 4 bases and at J to 4 bases, leaving 9 bases not matched to a gene. CDR1 SEHNR and CDR2 FQNEAQ come from the germline V gene (reference sequence). CDR3 length: 16 residues. CDR3 region: CASSSRGQGKGNTIYF. The DNA for the CDR3 is TGTGCCAGCAGCTCCCGCGGACAGGGCAAGGGAAACACCATATATTTT.

By sample fraction, this clonotype is medium-sized. V usage is TRBV5-4 and J usage is TRBJ1-4; TRBD1 might be the D (6 bases). The CDR3 sequence is 14 residues long. Germline V lookup: CDR1 SGHNT, CDR2 YYREEE (reference sequence). V was shortened by 5 bases and J by 6 bases, with 14 bases between the two germline ends. The CDR3 bases are TGTGCCAGCAGAGAAAGGGCAGGGGATGAAAAACTGTTTTTT. It codes for CASRERAGDEKLFF.

This clonotype has at least ten counts. This CDR3 is CAISDRLTVAGGPEQYF. CDR3 nucleotides: TGTGCCATCAGTGACCGATTAACGGTAGCGGGAGGGCCCGAGCAGTACTTC. V and J are TRBV10-3 and TRBJ2-7; 11 positions agree with TRBD2. Germline assignment: CDR1 ENHRY and CDR2 SYGVKD. V shed 3 bases and J 6 bases; nucleotides not matched to a gene: 13. The CDR3 runs 17 residues.

This clonotype has a count of ten or more. CDR3 in amino acids: CASSLVGRSSEQFF. The CDR3 DNA sequence: TGTGCCAGCAGCTTAGTAGGTAGGAGCAGTGAGCAGTTCTTC. This sequence joins TRBV7-9 and TRBJ2-1; D is unclear. V lost 1 base to trimming and J lost 9 bases, with 13 bases between them. The germline V gene has CDR1 SEHNR and CDR2 FQNEAQ (reference sequence). The CDR3 length is 14 residues.

The chain joins TRBV5-6 to TRBJ2-7; D not certain. Germline V CDR1 and CDR2: SGHDT, YYEEEE. The germline V and J ends were trimmed by 7 bases and 6 bases, with 17 bases remaining between them. The CDR3 is 13 residues long. As DNA, the CDR3 is TGTGCCAGCGGCCCCGGTGGCCTGTGCGAGCAGTACTTC. The encoded protein is CASGPGGLCEQYF. Full variable domain (outside the CDR3, taken from reference TRBV5-6 and TRBJ2-7): DAGVTQSPTHLIKTRGQQVTLRCSPKSGHDTVSWYQQALGQGPQFIFQYYEEEERQRGNFPDRFSGHQFPNYSSELNVNALLLGDSALYLCASGPGGLCEQYFGPGTRLTVT.

This clonotype has a count of ten or more. This sequence joins TRBV7-9 and TRBJ2-7; possibly TRBD1 for D (6 bases). This CDR3 spans 13 amino acids. Germline CDR1 is SEHNR and CDR2 is FQNEAQ (reference sequence). Trimming cost V 0 bases and J 3 bases, with 6 bases left between them. The CDR3 loop reads CASSLADSYEQYF. The CDR3 region has the DNA TGTGCCAGCAGCTTAGCGGACAGCTACGAGCAGTACTTC.

This clonotype was detected many times. This sequence joins TRBV6-2 or TRBV6-3 and TRBJ2-7; D possibly corresponds to TRBD2 (6 bases). With 8 bases removed from V and 3 bases from J, the gap between germline ends came to 14 bases. CDR1 MNHEY and CDR2 SVGEGT come from the germline V gene. This CDR3 is 13 amino acids long. The CDR3 reads CASGRTKDYEQYF. CDR3 coding DNA: TGTGCCAGCGGGAGGACGAAGGACTACGAGCAGTACTTC.

This clonotype is labeled medium-sized. The genes are TRBV25-1 and TRBJ1-2; possible D gene TRBD1, 5 bases. The length of the CDR3 is 14 residues. The V gene's germline CDR1 is MGHDK and CDR2 SYGVNS. V lost 6 bases to trimming and J lost 5 bases, with 16 bases between them. CDR3 amino acids: CASSEGPRTYGYTF. Here the CDR3 DNA reads TGTGCCAGCAGCGAGGGGCCCAGAACGTATGGCTACACCTTC.

This clonotype was counted many times. The rearrangement links TRBV21-1 to TRBJ1-4. TRBV21-1 is termed a pseudogene. CDR3 length: 11 residues. CDR3 protein: CASSKGLGEFF. The DNA of the CDR3 is TGTGCCAGCAGCAAGGGTCTCGGCGAGTTTTTT.

Sample share makes this clonotype medium-sized (0.01 to 0.1%). This chain uses TRBV2 with TRBJ2-7; D is ambiguous. V shed 4 bases and J shed 4 bases, with 5 bases lying between them. In germline, CDR1 is SNHLY, CDR2 FYNNEI. This CDR3 spans 11 amino acids. CDR3 DNA sequence: TGTGCCAGCAGTGCTGGATACGAGCAGTACTTC. Translating it yields CASSAGYEQYF.

This clonotype was counted ten times or more. The rearrangement links TRBV28 to TRBJ2-3; TRBD2 might be the D (7 bases). The germline V and J ends were trimmed by 6 bases and 3 bases, with 13 bases remaining between them. This CDR3 has 14 residues. Germline CDR1 is MDHEN and CDR2 is SYDVKM. CDR3 sequence: CASRMGGLTDTQYF. CDR3 DNA: TGTGCCAGCAGGATGGGGGGGCTGACAGATACGCAGTATTTT.

V and J are TRBV29-1 and TRBJ2-7; possibly TRBD1 for D (6 bases). Per germline, CDR1 SQVTM and CDR2 ANQGSEA. V was shortened by 4 bases and J by 1 base, with 8 bases between the two germline ends. The CDR3 is made up of 12 amino acids. CDR3 residues: CSVGGGSYEQYF. The CDR3 DNA reads TGCAGCGTTGGAGGGGGTTCCTACGAGCAGTACTTC.

Ten or more counts support this clonotype. CDR3 sequence (DNA): TGTGCCAGCAGCGCAGCCTTGGGGACGGGTTATAATTCACCCCTCCACTTT. This sequence encodes CASSAALGTGYNSPLHF. V and J are TRBV9 and TRBJ1-6, with D perhaps TRBD1 (5 bases). Germline V gene sequence: CDR1 SGDLS, CDR2 YYNGEE. The CDR3 is 17 residues long. Deletions cut 3 bases from V and 4 bases from J, with 17 bases between.

This clonotype has at least ten counts. This chain connects TRBV7-6 to TRBJ2-3, with 10 bases fitting TRBD2. This CDR3 has 18 amino acids. Unmatched junction bases numbered 9, after V lost 0 bases and J lost 3 bases. Germline CDR1 reads SGHVS; CDR2 reads FNYEAQ. The CDR3: CASSLAGGSGRMTDTQYF. CDR3 in DNA: TGTGCCAGCAGCTTAGCGGGAGGTAGCGGGAGGATGACAGATACGCAGTATTTT. Together with reference TRBV7-6 and TRBJ2-3, the CDR3 gives the full variable domain: GAGVSQSPRYKVTKRGQDVALRCDPISGHVSLYWYRQALGQGPEFLTYFNYEAQQDKSGLPNDRFSAERPEGSISTLTIQRTEQRDSAMYRCASSLAGGSGRMTDTQYFGPGTRLTVL.

At least ten counts were recorded for this clonotype. The chain employs TRBV20-1 and TRBJ2-1; 9 bases fit TRBD2. This CDR3 spans 14 amino acids. The J segment lost 6 bases and the V segment lost 1 base, leaving 4 bases of the junction unmatched. Germline loops: CDR1 DFQATT, CDR2 SNEGSKA (reference sequence). CDR3 DNA sequence: TGCAGTGCTAGAGGTCTAGCGGGAACCAATGAGCAGTTCTTC. This sequence encodes CSARGLAGTNEQFF.

This clonotype was seen repeatedly, ten times or more. The chain couples TRBV20-1 to TRBJ2-1; TRBD2 matches 10 bases. V lost 3 bases, J lost 7 bases, and 6 bases stayed unmatched. This CDR3 contains 14 residues. The germline CDR1 and CDR2 sequences are DFQATT and SNEGSKA (reference sequence). The CDR3 loop is CSASKREGANEQFF. The CDR3 DNA reads TGCAGTGCTAGTAAGCGGGAGGGGGCGAATGAGCAGTTCTTC.

This clonotype was counted many times. The chain combines TRBV3-1 with TRBJ2-7; D gene uncertain. V shed 2 bases and J shed 7 bases, with 18 bases lying between them. The CDR3 extends over 15 amino acids. Germline assignment: CDR1 LGHDT and CDR2 YNNKEL (reference sequence). In nucleotides, the CDR3 is TGTGCCAGCAGCCAATTGGAACTGGGGTTTGGTGAGCAGTACTTC. Its translation: CASSQLELGFGEQYF.

This clonotype occurred many times. The rearrangement links TRBV2 to TRBJ2-2; no firm D call. V was pared by 6 bases and J by 2 bases, with 10 bases between. Per germline, CDR1 SNHLY and CDR2 FYNNEI. The CDR3 covers 14 residues. In nucleotides, the CDR3 is TGTGCCAGCAGACTCAACGTAAACACCGGGGAGCTGTTTTTT. Its protein is CASRLNVNTGELFF. Looking up the rest from reference TRBV2 and TRBJ2-2 gives the full variable domain: EPEVTQTPSHQVTQMGQEVILRCVPISNHLYFYWYRQILGQKVEFLVSFYNNEISEKSEIFDDQFSVERPDGSNFTLKIRSTKLEDSAMYFCASRLNVNTGELFFGEGSRLTVL.

This clonotype is large (0.1 to 1%). The chain recombines TRBV5-1 with TRBJ2-2, with D perhaps matching TRBD2 (5 bases). The V end lost 1 base, the J end lost 4 bases, and 11 bases lay between the germline ends. The germline V gene encodes CDR1 SGHRS and CDR2 YFSETQ. The CDR3 is 15 residues long. CDR3 bases: TGCGCCAGCAGCTTGAAAGCGGAGTCCACCGGGGAGCTGTTTTTT. It encodes CASSLKAESTGELFF.

This clonotype is classed as medium-sized. V is TRBV28 and J is TRBJ2-2; tentative D call: TRBD1 (5 bases). The CDR3 has 15 amino acids. CDR1 and CDR2 (germline): MDHEN, SYDVKM. Trimming shortened V by 8 bases and J by 4 bases, and 17 bases separated the two germline ends. The CDR3 DNA reads TGTGCCAGCCGCCCCCCAGGGATGGTCACCGGGGAGCTGTTTTTT. Protein: CASRPPGMVTGELFF. Full variable domain (rest looked up from reference TRBV28 and TRBJ2-2): DVKVTQSSRYLVKRTGEKVFLECVQDMDHENMFWYRQDPGLGLRLIYFSYDVKMKEKGDIPEGYSVSREKKERFSLILESASTNQTSMYLCASRPPGMVTGELFFGEGSRLTVL.

This clonotype qualifies as medium-sized (0.01 to 0.1%). The rearrangement uses TRBV11-1 and TRBJ2-1, with D perhaps matching TRBD2 (5 bases). The germline V gene has CDR1 SGHAT and CDR2 FQDESV (reference sequence). The V end was cut by 5 bases, the J end by 8 bases, with 13 bases between. The CDR3 runs to 13 residues. CDR3 DNA sequence: TGTGCCAGCAGCGCGGCTCTAGCCCATGAGCAGTTCTTC. It encodes CASSAALAHEQFF.